The clone carrying this T cell receptor (beta chain) appeared many times. The antigen remains unidentified. This sample's time point: newly diagnosed GD, antithyroid drugs for less than 3 months. The TCR library was made from RNA that had been extracted from PBMCs in TRIzol. The data stem from a study of regulatory T cells in long-lasting Graves disease. The study, taken as a whole, reports: Favored gene segments in persistent disease were TRBV28, TRBJ1-2 and TRBJ2-5.

Arm-PCR of CDR3 regions with iRepertoire HTBI primers generated TCR beta libraries. As originally analysed: 62 TRBV and roughly 15 TRBJ segments were identified across samples. A single record per CDR3 protein comes from TCRdb applying MiXCR to the multiplex PCR reads. These V and J calls are TCRdb output, not the study's own analysis. In the table there are 400,000 to 550,000 distinct CDR3 sequences, about a sixth of which are singletons. The V gene end was trimmed by 0 bases and the J gene end by 2 bases; junction bases not matched to a gene: 7. The germline CDR1 and CDR2 sequences are LGHDT and YNNKEL (reference sequence). The CDR3 sequence is 17 residues long. These same data were also listed under a study on T cells in Graves' hyperthyroidism and ophthalmopathy. That study reports: The HTBI primer set served for first-round RT-PCR of the TCR CDR3. Ophthalmopathy stood apart from stable hyperthyroidism in a 13 V-J model.

The receptor was isolated from a woman between 18 and 30 years old with Graves disease. The source material was peripheral blood mononuclear cells (PBMCs), sampled at new diagnosis, from a patient treated with antithyroid drugs. The chain recombines TRBV3-1 with TRBJ2-5; TRBD2 matches 9 bases. The CDR3 DNA sequence: TGTGCCAGCAGCCAAGATCTAGCGGGATATGGTCAAGAGACCCAGTACTTC. This translates into CASSQDLAGYGQETQYF.